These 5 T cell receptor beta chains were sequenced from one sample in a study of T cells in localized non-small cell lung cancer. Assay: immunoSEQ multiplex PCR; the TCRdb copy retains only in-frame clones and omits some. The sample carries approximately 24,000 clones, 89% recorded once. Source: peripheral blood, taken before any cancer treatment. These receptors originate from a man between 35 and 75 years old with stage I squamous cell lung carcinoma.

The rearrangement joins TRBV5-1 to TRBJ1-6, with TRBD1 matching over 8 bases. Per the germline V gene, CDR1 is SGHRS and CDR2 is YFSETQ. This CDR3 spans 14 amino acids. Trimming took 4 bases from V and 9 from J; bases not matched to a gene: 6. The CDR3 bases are TGCGCCAGCAGCGACGGACAGGGAAGTTCACCCCTCCACTTT. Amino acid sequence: CASSDGQGSSPLHF.

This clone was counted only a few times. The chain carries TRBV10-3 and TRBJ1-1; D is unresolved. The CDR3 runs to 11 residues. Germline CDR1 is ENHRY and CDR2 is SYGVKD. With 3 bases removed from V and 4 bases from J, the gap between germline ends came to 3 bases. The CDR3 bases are TGTGCCATCAGTGATATCACTGAAGCTTTCTTT. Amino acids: CAISDITEAFF.

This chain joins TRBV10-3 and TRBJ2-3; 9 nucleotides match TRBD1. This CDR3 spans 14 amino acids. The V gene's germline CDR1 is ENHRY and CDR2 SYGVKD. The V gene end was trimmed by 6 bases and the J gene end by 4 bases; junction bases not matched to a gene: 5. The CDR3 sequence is CAISTGGAADTQYF. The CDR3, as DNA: TGTGCCATCAGCACAGGGGGCGCGGCAGATACGCAGTATTTT.

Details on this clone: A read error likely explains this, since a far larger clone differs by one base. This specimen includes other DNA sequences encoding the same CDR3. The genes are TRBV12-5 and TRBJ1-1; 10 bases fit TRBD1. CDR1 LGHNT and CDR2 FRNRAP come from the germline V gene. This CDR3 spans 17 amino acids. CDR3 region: CACGLGGTGARGAEAFF. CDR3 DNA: TGTGCTTGTGGTTTGGGGGGGACAGGGGCAAGGGGAGCTGAAGCTTTCTTT. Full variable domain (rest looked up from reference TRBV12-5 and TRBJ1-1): DARVTQTPRHKVTEMGQEVTMRCQPILGHNTVFWYRQTMMQGLELLAYFRNRAPLDDSGMPKDRFSAEMPDATLATLKIQPSEPRDSAVYFCACGLGGTGARGAEAFFGQGTRLTVV.

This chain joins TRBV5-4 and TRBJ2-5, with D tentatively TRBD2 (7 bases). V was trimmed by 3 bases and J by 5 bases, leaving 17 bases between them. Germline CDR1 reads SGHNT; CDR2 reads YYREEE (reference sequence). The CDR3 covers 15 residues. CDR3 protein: CASSYARGGQETQYF. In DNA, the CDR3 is TGTGCCAGCAGCTACGCTAGGGGGGGCCAGGAGACCCAGTACTTC. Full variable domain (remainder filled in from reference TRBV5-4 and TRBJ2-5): ETGVTQSPTHLIKTRGQQVTLRCSSQSGHNTVSWYQQALGQGPQFIFQYYREEENGRGNFPPRFSGLQFPNYSSELNVNALELDDSALYLCASSYARGGQETQYFGPGTRLLVL.